Included here is one T cell receptor (beta chain) sequence, with context. No antigen is known for it. As originally analysed: Construction of a distant-metastasis classifier for papillary thyroid cancer relied on CDR3 differences across clinicopathological groups. Using MiXCR, TCRdb reanalyzed the PCR reads. The V and J calls come from TCRdb's annotation, not from the publication. The data show 50,000 to 60,000 clones, around a sixth seen once. The sample belongs to a study of metastatic and nonmetastatic thyroid tumors. Study details: Thyroid patients, malignant and benign, had repertoires compared across blood and tumor or nodule tissue.

Before thyroid surgery, none of the patients had received any treatment. General study results and limits: It was reported that TCR beta diversity was significantly higher in malignant thyroid tumors than benign nodules, in blood and tumor.

The TCR originated in a female donor with papillary thyroid cancer or a benign thyroid nodule (not recorded which). Some clones in this sample may be carry-over from other donors' samples. Sequencing was performed on blood.

CDR3 protein: CSAIAGPGRTEQYF. The CDR3, as DNA: TGCAGTGCTATAGCGGGACCTGGTAGGACCGAGCAGTACTTC. V and J are TRBV20-1 and TRBJ2-7, with TRBD2 matching over 8 bases. CDR3 length equals 14 residues. The germline V gene has CDR1 DFQATT and CDR2 SNEGSKA (reference sequence). V was pared by 4 bases and J by 6 bases, with 11 bases of the junction left unmatched.